This TCR beta chain originates from a study of blood T cells in healthy people across ages. This CDR3 has 15 amino acids. Germline CDR1 reads MNHNS; CDR2 reads SASEGT. V gave up 6 bases and J gave up 7 bases; unmatched junction bases: 5. The sample holds a few counts of this clonotype. Combining a sample-barcoded 5' primer with a J-beta primer mix, a second PCR ran for roughly 6 to 11 cycles. MiXCR was run by TCRdb on the 5' RACE reads, yielding one entry per CDR3 protein. The sample carries 700,000 or so distinct CDR3 sequences, about 20% recorded once. V is TRBV6-1 and J is TRBJ1-6; 11 bases match TRBD1. Sequencing used blood. The clonotype originates from a man between 65 and 79 years old in good health. DNA of the CDR3: TGTGCCAGCAGGCCGGGACAGGGGGACAATTCACCCCTCCACTTT. It codes for CASRPGQGDNSPLHF.